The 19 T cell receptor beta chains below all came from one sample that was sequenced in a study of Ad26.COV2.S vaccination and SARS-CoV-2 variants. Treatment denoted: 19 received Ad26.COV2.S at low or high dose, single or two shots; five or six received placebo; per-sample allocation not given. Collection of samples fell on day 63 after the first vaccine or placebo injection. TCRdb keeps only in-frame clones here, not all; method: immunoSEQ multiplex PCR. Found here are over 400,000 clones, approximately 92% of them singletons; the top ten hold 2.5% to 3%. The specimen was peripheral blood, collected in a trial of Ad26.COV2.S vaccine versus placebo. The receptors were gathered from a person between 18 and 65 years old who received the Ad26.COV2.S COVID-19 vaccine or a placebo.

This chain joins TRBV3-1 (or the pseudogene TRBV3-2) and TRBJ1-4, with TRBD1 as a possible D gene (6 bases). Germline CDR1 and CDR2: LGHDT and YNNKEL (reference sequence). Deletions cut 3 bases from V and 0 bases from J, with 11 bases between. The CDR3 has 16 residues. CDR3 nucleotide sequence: TGTGCCAGCAGCCAGTATAGGGGGGCAACTAATGAAAAACTGTTTTTT. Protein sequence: CASSQYRGATNEKLFF.

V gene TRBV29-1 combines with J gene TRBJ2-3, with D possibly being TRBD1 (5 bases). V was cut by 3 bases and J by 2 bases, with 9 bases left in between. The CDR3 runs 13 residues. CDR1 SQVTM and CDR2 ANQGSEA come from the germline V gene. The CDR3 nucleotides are TGCAGCGTTGACGGACACGCCACAGATACGCAGTATTTT. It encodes CSVDGHATDTQYF.

CDR3 amino acids: CASSPRIAGGYEQYF. The CDR3 DNA sequence: TGTGCCAGCTCACCAAGGATAGCGGGGGGTTACGAGCAGTACTTC. The chain is built from TRBV18 and TRBJ2-7, with 10 bases that match TRBD2. Trimming took 2 bases from V and 4 from J; bases not matched to a gene: 5. Germline assignment: CDR1 KGHSH and CDR2 LQKENI. The CDR3 consists of 15 residues.

CDR3 region: CASSFPPGGIYEQYF. The CDR3 coding sequence is TGTGCCAGCAGTTTTCCACCGGGGGGTATCTACGAGCAGTACTTC. This rearrangement joins TRBV28 to TRBJ2-7; 7 positions agree with TRBD2. Germline V CDR1 and CDR2: MDHEN, SYDVKM. CDR3 length equals 15 residues. V trimming: 3 bases; J trimming: 3 bases; junction bases outside the gene matches: 8.

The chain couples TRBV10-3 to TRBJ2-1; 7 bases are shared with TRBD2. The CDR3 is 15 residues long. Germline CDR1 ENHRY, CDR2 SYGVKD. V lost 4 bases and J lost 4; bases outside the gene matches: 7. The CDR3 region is CAISVFPGGYNEQFF. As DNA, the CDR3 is TGTGCCATCAGTGTCTTTCCGGGAGGATACAATGAGCAGTTCTTC.

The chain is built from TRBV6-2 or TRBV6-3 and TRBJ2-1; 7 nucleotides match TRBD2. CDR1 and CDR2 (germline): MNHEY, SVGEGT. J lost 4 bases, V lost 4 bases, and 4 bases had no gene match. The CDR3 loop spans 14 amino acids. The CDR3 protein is CASSWLADYNEQFF. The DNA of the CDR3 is TGTGCCAGCAGTTGGCTAGCGGATTACAATGAGCAGTTCTTC.

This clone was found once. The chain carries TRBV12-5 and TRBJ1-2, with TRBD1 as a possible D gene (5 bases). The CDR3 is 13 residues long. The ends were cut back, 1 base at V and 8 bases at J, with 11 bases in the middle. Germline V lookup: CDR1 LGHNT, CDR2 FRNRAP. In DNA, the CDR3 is TGTGCTAGTGGTTTGGAGCCAGGGACCGGCTACACCTTC. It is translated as CASGLEPGTGYTF.

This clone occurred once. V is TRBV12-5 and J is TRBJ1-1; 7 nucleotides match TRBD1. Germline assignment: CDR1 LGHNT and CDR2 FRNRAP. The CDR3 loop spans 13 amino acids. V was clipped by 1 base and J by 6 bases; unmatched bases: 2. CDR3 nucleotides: TGTGCTAGTGGTTTGGGGCAGGGGGCTGAAGCTTTCTTT. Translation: CASGLGQGAEAFF.

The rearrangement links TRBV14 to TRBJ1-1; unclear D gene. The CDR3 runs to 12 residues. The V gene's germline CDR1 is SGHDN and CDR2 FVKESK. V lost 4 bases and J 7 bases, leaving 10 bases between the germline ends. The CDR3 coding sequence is TGTGCCAGCAGCCCCGGGAACCTTGAAGCTTTCTTT. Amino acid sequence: CASSPGNLEAFF.

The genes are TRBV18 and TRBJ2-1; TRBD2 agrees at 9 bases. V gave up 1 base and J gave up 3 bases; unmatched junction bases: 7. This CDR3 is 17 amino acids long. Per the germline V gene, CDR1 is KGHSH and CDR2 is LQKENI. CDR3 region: CASSPRASGGIYNEQFF. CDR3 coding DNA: TGTGCCAGCTCACCACGCGCGAGCGGGGGGATCTACAATGAGCAGTTCTTC.

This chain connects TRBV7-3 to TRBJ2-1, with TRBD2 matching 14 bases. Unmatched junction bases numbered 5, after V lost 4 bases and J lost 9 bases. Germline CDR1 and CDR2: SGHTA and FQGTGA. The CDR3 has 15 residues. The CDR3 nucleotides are TGTGCCAGCAGCTCGGGACTAGCGGGAGTGAGTGAGCAGTTCTTC. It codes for CASSSGLAGVSEQFF.

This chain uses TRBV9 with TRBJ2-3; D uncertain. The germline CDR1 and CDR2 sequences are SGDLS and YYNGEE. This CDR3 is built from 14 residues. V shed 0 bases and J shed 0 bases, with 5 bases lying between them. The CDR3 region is CASSVAFSTDTQYF. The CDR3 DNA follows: TGTGCCAGCAGCGTAGCCTTTAGCACAGATACGCAGTATTTT.

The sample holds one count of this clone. The CDR3 nucleotides are TGTGCCAGCAGCTCCCGCCTTGGGGAGACCCAGTACTTC. It yields the protein CASSSRLGETQYF. V usage is TRBV7-3 and J usage is TRBJ2-5; the D is unclear. CDR3 size: 13 residues. The germline V gene encodes CDR1 SGHTA and CDR2 FQGTGA. V was clipped by 4 bases and J by 5 bases, with 11 bases between them.

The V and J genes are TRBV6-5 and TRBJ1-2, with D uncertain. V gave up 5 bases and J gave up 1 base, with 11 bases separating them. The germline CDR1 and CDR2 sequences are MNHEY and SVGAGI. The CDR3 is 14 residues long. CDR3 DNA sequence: TGTGCCAGCAGTCCCGGCGGCAGTAACTATGGCTACACCTTC. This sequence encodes CASSPGGSNYGYTF.

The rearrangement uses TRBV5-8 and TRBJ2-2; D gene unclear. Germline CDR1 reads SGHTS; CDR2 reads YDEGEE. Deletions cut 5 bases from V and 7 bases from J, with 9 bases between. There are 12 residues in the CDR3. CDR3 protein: CASRRVIGELFF. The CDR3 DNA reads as TGTGCCAGCAGACGGGTCATCGGGGAGCTGTTTTTT.

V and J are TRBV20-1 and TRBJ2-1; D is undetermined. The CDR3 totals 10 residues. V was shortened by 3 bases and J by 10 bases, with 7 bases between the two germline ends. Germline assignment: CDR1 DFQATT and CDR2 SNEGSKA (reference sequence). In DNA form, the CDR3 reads TGCAGTGCTAGCGGTAGGGAGCAGTTCTTC. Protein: CSASGREQFF.

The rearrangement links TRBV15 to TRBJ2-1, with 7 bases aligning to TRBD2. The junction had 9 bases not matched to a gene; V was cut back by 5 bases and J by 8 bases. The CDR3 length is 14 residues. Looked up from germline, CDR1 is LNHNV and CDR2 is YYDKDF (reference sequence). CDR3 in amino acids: CATSGREWGDEQFF. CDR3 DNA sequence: TGTGCCACCAGCGGGCGGGAGTGGGGCGATGAGCAGTTCTTC.

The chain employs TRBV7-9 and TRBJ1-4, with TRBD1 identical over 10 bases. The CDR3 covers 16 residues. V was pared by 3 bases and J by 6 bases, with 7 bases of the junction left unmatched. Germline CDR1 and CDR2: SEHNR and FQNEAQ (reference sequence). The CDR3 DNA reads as TGTGCCAGCAGCTTGGGCTCCGGGACAGGGGATGAAAAACTGTTTTTT. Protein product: CASSLGSGTGDEKLFF.

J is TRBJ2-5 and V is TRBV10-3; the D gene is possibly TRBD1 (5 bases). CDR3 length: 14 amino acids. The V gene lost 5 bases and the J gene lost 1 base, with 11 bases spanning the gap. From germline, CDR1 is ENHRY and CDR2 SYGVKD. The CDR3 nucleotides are TGTGCCATCAGTAGGGGCACGGGCCAAGAGACCCAGTACTTC. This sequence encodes CAISRGTGQETQYF.